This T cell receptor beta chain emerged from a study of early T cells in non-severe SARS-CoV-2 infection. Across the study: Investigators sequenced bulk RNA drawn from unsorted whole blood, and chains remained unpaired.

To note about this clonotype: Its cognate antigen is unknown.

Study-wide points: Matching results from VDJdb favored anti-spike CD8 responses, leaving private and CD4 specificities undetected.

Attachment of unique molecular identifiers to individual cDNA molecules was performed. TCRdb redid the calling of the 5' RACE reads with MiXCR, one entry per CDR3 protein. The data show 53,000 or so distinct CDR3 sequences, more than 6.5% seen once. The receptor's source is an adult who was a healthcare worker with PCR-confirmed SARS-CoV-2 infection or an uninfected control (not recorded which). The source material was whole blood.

CDR3 bases: TGCAGTGCTAGAGACGGGACAGATTTTCTACCCCTCCACTTT. It yields the protein CSARDGTDFLPLHF. The V gene is TRBV20-1, the J gene TRBJ1-6; 7 bases agree with TRBD1. V dropped 0 bases and J dropped 12; count of bases not matched to a gene: 8. The length of the CDR3 is 14 residues. Germline V lookup: CDR1 DFQATT, CDR2 SNEGSKA (reference sequence).